This TCR beta chain stems from a study of shared clonotypes between healthy human individuals. Repertoires were generated with immunoSEQ multiplex PCR, while TCRdb's copy carries only in-frame clones and drops some. Of 1.5 million to 1.9 million clones listed, 98% are singletons. Trimming left V 6 bases short and J 0 bases short, with 9 bases between. The CDR3 is made up of 13 amino acids. Germline assignment: CDR1 MNHNS and CDR2 SASEGT. The gene calls are TRBV6-1 and TRBJ2-7; tentative D call: TRBD1 (6 bases). The specimen was naive CD4+ T cells sorted from blood. Subset: CD45RA+ positively selected. This TCR was sampled from a man aged 30 to 39 in good health. CDR3 loop: CASRRGFSYEQYF. As DNA, the CDR3 is TGTGCCAGCAGAAGGGGGTTCTCCTACGAGCAGTACTTC.